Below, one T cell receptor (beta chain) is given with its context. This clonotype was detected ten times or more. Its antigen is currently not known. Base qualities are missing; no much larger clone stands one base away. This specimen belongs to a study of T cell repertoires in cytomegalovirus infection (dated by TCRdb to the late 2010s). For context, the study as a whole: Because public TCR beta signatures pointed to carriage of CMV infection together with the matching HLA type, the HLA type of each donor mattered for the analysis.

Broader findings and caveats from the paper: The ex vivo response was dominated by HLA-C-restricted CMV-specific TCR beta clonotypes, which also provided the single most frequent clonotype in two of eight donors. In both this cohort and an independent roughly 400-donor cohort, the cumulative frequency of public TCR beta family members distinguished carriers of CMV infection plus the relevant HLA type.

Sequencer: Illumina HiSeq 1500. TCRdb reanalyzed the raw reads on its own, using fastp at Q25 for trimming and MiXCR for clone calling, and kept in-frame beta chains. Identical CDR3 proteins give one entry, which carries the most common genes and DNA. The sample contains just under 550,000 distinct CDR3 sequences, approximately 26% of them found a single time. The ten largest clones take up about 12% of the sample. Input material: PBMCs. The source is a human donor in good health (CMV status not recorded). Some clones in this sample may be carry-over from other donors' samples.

The CDR3 protein: CASSPGIGNYGYTF. The nucleotide sequence is given as TGTGCCAGCAGCCCTGGCATAGGAAACTATGGCTACACCTTC. The receptor chain draws on TRBV7-8 and TRBJ1-2; the D segment cannot be called with confidence. From the cysteine up to the phenylalanine, the CDR3 has a length of 14 residues. The sequence is cut down to CDR3 DNA, 42 bases in frame from base 1. The junction carries 12 bases between V and J, which are trimmed by 5 bases and 2 bases respectively. The germline V gene yields SGHVS for CDR1 and FQNEAQ for CDR2.